The sequence of this T cell receptor (beta chain) was determined in a study of shared clonotypes between healthy human individuals. In the study overall: Donors, aged 18 to 49, were a couple of women and a few men.

Study outcomes and limitations: With a handful of donors compared, around 4.7% of naive CD4 clonotypes were shared. Estimated clonotype richness was generally higher in naive than memory subsets.

As for this clone: The antigen remains undetermined.

In the original analysis: Junction-only immunoSEQ sequences carried no quality scores, so filtering differed. Sequencing used immunoSEQ multiplex PCR; TCRdb keeps in-frame clones, though not all of them. V, J and clone size are those of that table, while D and trimming were read from the DNA. The table shows over a million clones, with 70% to 80% occurring only once. The length of the CDR3 is 15 residues. Germline values: CDR1 MDHEN, CDR2 SYDVKM. V was clipped by 5 bases and J by 5 bases; unmatched bases: 11. Input material: memory CD4+ T cells sorted from blood. Subset in this sample: CD45RA-negative fraction. The clonotype was recovered from a young man in good health. The chain combines TRBV28 with TRBJ2-5; 7 nucleotides line up with TRBD1. CDR3 DNA: TGTGCCAGCAGTCCAGGGGTAAGGGGGCAGGAGACCCAGTACTTC. Amino acids: CASSPGVRGQETQYF.